This TCR beta chain was recorded in a study of early T cells in non-severe SARS-CoV-2 infection. About the study: The study sequenced bulk RNA from unsorted whole blood, with chains unpaired. Findings and limits, study-wide: VDJdb matching skewed toward anti-spike CD8 responses, missing private and CD4 specificities.

Trimming took 4 bases from V and 5 from J; bases not matched to a gene: 12. This CDR3 spans 17 amino acids. Looked up from germline, CDR1 is LGHDT and CDR2 is YNNKEL (reference sequence). This clonotype appeared a few times. What it binds is unknown. Attachment of unique molecular identifiers to individual cDNA molecules was performed. MiXCR, run by TCRdb on the 5' RACE reads, gives a single entry per CDR3 protein. The sample records about 36,000 distinct CDR3 sequences, under 7% being singletons. This specimen consisted of whole blood, obtained at baseline. The genes are TRBV3-1 and TRBJ1-4; 8 positions agree with TRBD1. This clonotype was sampled from an adult who was a healthcare worker with PCR-confirmed SARS-CoV-2 infection or an uninfected control (not recorded which). Here the CDR3 reads CASSLPPSQGGNEKLFF. CDR3 DNA: TGTGCCAGCAGCCTTCCCCCCTCACAGGGGGGCAATGAAAAACTGTTTTTT.